This TCR beta chain was obtained from a study of response to subunit inactivated influenza vaccine. Overall study results and limits: Authors suggested few new T cells are recruited by each seasonal influenza vaccination.

TCRdb reanalysed the RT-PCR reads using MiXCR and keeps one entry per CDR3 protein. The table lists more than 250,000 distinct CDR3 sequences, about a fifth of them singletons, with roughly 10% in the top ten. V lost 6 bases and J lost 9, with 12 bases in between. Germline V gene lookup returns CDR1 MNHNS and CDR2 SASEGT. The CDR3 runs to 13 residues. This clonotype appeared a few times. Its antigen is not known. The TCR comes from a man aged 45 to 75 who received an inactivated influenza vaccine. V gene TRBV6-1 combines with J gene TRBJ1-6, with TRBD1 as a possible D gene (5 bases). Sequenced here: PBMCs from blood, sampled about 20 months after vaccination. CDR3 amino acids: CASRPPGGSPLHF. Here the CDR3 DNA reads TGTGCCAGCAGACCCCCCGGGGGTTCACCCCTCCACTTT.